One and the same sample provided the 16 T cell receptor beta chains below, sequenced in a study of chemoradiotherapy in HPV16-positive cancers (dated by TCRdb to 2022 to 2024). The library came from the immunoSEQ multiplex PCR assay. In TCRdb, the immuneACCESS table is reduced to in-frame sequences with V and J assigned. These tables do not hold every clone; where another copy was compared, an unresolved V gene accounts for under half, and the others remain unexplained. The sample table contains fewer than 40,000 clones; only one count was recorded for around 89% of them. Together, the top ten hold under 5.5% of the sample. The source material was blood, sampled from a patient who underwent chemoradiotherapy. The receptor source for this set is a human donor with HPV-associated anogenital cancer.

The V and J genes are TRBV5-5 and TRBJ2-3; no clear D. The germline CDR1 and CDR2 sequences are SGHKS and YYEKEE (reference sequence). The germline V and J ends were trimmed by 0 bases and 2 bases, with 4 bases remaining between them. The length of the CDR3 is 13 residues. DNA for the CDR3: TGTGCCAGCAGCTTGGGCCCCACAGATACGCAGTATTTT. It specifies CASSLGPTDTQYF.

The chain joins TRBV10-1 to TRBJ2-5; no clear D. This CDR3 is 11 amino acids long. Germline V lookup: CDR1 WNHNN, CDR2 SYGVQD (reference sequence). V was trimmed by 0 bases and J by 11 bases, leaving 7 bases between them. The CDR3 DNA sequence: TGCGCCAGCAGTGAGTCTGGTGAGCAGTACTTC. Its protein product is CASSESGEQYF.

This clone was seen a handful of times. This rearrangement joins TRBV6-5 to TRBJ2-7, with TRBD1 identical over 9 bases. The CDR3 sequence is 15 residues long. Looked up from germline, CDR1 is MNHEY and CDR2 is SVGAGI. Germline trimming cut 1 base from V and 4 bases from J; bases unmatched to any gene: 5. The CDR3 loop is CASSYWTGVSYEQYF. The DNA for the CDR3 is TGTGCCAGCAGTTACTGGACAGGGGTGTCGTACGAGCAGTACTTC.

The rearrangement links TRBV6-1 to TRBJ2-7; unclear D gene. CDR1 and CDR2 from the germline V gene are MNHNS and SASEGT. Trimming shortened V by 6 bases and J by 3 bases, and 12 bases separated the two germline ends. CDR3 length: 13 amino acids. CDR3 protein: CASSPQAYYEQYF. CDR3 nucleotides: TGTGCCAGCAGCCCCCAGGCTTACTACGAGCAGTACTTC.

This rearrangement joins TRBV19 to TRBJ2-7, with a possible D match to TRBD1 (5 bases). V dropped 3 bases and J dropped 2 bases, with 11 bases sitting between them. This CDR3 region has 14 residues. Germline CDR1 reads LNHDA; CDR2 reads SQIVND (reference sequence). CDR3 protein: CASSIGAGPYEQYF. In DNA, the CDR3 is TGTGCCAGTAGTATTGGGGCAGGGCCCTACGAGCAGTACTTC. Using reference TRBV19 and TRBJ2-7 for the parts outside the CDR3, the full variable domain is DGGITQSPKYLFRKEGQNVTLSCEQNLNHDAMYWYRQDPGQGLRLIYYSQIVNDFQKGDIAEGYSVSREKKESFPLTVTSAQKNPTAFYLCASSIGAGPYEQYFGPGTRLTVT.

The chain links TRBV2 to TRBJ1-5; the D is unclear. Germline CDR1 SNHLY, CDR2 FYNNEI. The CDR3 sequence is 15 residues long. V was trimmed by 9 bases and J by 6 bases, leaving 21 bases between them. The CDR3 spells CASQVAGLAGQPQHF. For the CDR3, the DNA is TGTGCCAGTCAGGTGGCAGGTCTCGCGGGTCAGCCCCAGCATTTT.

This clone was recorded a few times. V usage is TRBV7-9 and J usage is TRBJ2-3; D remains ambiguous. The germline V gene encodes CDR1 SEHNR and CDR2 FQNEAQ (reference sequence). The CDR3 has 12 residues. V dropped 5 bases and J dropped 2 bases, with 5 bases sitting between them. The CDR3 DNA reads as TGTGCCAGCAGCCCTTTCACAGATACGCAGTATTTT. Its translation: CASSPFTDTQYF.

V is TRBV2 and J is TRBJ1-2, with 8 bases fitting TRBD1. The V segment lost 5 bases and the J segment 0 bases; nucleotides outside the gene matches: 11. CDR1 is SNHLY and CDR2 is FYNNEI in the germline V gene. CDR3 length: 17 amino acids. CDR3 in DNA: TGTGCCAGCAGTAAGGACAGGGTAAAACCTTCTAACTATGGCTACACCTTC. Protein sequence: CASSKDRVKPSNYGYTF. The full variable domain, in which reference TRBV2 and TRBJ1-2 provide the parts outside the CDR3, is EPEVTQTPSHQVTQMGQEVILRCVPISNHLYFYWYRQILGQKVEFLVSFYNNEISEKSEIFDDQFSVERPDGSNFTLKIRSTKLEDSAMYFCASSKDRVKPSNYGYTFGSGTRLTVV.

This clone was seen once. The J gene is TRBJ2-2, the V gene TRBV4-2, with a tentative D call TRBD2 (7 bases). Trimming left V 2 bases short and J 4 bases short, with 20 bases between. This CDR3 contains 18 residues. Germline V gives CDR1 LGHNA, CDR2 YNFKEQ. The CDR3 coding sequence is TGTGCCAGCAGCCAACCGGGGGGCGGAAGGGTAGGCACCGGGGAGCTGTTTTTT. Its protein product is CASSQPGGGRVGTGELFF.

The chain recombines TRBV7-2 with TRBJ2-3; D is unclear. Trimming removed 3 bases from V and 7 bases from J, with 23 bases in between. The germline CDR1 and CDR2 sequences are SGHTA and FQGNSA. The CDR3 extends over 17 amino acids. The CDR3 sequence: CASSLDEWGVNENTQYF. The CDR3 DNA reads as TGTGCCAGCAGCTTGGATGAATGGGGTGTTAACGAGAATACGCAGTATTTT.

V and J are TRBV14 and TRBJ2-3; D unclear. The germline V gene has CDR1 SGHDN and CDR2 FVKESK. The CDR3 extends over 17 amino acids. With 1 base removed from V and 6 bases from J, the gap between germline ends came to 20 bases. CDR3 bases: TGTGCCAGCAGCCAAGCAGGAAGCGATCCCTCCTCCGATACGCAGTATTTT. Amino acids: CASSQAGSDPSSDTQYF. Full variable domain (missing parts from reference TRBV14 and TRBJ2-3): EAGVTQFPSHSVIEKGQTVTLRCDPISGHDNLYWYRRVMGKEIKFLLHFVKESKQDESGMPNNRFLAERTGGTYSTLKVQPAELEDSGVYFCASSQAGSDPSSDTQYFGPGTRLTVL.

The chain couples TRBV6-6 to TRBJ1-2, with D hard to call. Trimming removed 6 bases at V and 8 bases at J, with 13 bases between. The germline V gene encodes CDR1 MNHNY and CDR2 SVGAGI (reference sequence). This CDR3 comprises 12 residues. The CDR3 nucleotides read TGTGCCAGCAGCTCAGTGAGCACCGGCTACACCTTC. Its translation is CASSSVSTGYTF.

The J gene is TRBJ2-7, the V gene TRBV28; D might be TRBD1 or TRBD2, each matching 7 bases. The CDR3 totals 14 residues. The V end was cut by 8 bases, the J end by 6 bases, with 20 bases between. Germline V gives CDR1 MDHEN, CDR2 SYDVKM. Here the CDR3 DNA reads TGTGCCAGCCATGAAGCGGGACAGAGGGCCGAGCAGTACTTC. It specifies CASHEAGQRAEQYF.

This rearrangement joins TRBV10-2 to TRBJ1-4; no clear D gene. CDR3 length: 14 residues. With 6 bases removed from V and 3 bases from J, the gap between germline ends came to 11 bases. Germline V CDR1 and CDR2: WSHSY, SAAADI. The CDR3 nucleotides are TGCGCCAGCAGCTCCCGCAGTTCTAATGAAAAACTGTTTTTT. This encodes CASSSRSSNEKLFF.

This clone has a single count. The DNA of the CDR3 is TGTGCCAGCAGTTTGGGGGTTGGGACTGAAGCTTTCTTT. It codes for CASSLGVGTEAFF. The chain combines TRBV27 with TRBJ1-1; TRBD1 is a possible D gene (5 bases). The CDR3 runs 13 residues. V shed 3 bases and J shed 5 bases, with 10 bases lying between them. Germline V lookup: CDR1 MNHEY, CDR2 SMNVEV (reference sequence).

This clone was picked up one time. In DNA form, the CDR3 reads TGTGCCAGCAGCTCACTGACAGCTTCCTACGAGCAGTACTTC. It yields the protein CASSSLTASYEQYF. The V gene is TRBV5-4, the J gene TRBJ2-7; possible D gene TRBD1, 5 bases. CDR1 SGHNT and CDR2 YYREEE come from the germline V gene (reference sequence). The germline V and J ends were trimmed by 3 bases and 1 base, with 11 bases remaining between them. This CDR3 is 14 amino acids long. Looking up the rest from reference TRBV5-4 and TRBJ2-7 gives the full variable domain: ETGVTQSPTHLIKTRGQQVTLRCSSQSGHNTVSWYQQALGQGPQFIFQYYREEENGRGNFPPRFSGLQFPNYSSELNVNALELDDSALYLCASSSLTASYEQYFGPGTRLTVT.